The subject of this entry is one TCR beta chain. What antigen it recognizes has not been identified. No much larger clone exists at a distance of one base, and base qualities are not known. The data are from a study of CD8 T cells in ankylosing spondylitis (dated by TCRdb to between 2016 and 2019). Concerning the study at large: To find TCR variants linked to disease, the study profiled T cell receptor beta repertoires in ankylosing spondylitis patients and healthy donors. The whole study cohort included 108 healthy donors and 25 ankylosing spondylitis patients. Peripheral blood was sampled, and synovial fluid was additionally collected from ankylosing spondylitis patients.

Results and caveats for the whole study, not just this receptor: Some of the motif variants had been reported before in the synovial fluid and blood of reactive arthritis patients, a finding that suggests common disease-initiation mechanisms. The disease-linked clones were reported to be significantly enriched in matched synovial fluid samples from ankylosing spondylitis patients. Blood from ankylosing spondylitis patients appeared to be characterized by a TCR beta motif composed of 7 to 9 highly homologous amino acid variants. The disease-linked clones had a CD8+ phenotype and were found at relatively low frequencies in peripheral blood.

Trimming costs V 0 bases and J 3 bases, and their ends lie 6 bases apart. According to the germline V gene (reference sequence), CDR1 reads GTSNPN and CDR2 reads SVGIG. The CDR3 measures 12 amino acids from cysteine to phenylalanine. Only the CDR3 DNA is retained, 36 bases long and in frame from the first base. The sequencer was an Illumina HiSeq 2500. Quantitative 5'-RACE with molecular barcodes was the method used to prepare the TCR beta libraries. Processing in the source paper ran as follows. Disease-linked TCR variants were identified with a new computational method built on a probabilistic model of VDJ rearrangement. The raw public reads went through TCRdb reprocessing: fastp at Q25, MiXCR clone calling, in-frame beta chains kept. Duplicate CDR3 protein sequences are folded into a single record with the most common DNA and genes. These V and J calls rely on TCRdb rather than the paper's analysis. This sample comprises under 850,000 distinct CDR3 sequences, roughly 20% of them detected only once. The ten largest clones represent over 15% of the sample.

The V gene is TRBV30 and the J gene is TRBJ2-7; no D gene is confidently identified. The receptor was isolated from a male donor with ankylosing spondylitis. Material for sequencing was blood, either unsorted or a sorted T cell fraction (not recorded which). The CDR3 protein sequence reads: CAWSVVDYEQYF. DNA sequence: TGTGCCTGGAGTGTCGTAGACTACGAGCAGTACTTC.